In its sample, the clone carrying this T cell receptor (beta chain) was seen a few times. What it recognizes is unknown. TCRdb re-derived calls from the RT-PCR reads in MiXCR, one entry per CDR3 protein. The sample shows about 650,000 distinct CDR3 sequences, 15% to 17% of them seen only once. The sample belongs to a study of response to subunit inactivated influenza vaccine. The study's findings and limits: Every seasonal influenza vaccination brings in few new T cells, the authors suggested.

This receptor was identified in a man aged 50 or older who received an inactivated influenza vaccine. Sequenced material: PBMCs from blood, taken 11 to 12 days after vaccination.

This CDR3 reads CASSPGTGPETQYF. Written as DNA, the CDR3 is TGTGCCAGCAGCCCCGGGACAGGGCCAGAGACCCAGTACTTC. The V call is TRBV7-6, the J call TRBJ2-5; 9 positions match TRBD1. V was pared by 5 bases and J by 4 bases, with 5 bases of the junction left unmatched. Per the germline V gene, CDR1 is SGHVS and CDR2 is FNYEAQ. CDR3 length: 14 amino acids.